This T cell receptor (beta chain) was documented in a study of blood T cell repertoires in COVID-19. Sequencing was performed with immunoSEQ multiplex PCR; in TCRdb, only in-frame clones are kept and a portion is missing. The sample has 200,000 to 300,000 clones, around nine tenths seen once. The participants were between roughly 18 and 89 years old and came from fewer than 25 US areas. Deletions cut 4 bases from V and 0 bases from J, with 12 bases between. The CDR3 is 15 residues long. CDR1 and CDR2 from the germline V gene are PRHDT and FYEKMQ (reference sequence). This clone was seen only once. The J gene is TRBJ1-1, the V gene TRBV13, with D perhaps matching TRBD1 (6 bases). The sample was PBMCs or T cells enriched from blood (not recorded which). The sequence was collected from a woman aged 40-49 years who had been exposed to COVID-19. In nucleotides, the CDR3 is TGTGCCAGCAGCTCCGCAGGGGTACTGAACACTGAAGCTTTCTTT. Translated, it gives CASSSAGVLNTEAFF.